The 15 T cell receptor beta chains in this list originate from one sample, sequenced in a study of cytomegalovirus exposure and HLA in healthy donors. TCRdb's copy holds only in-frame clones and misses some; the assay was immunoSEQ multiplex PCR. Altogether roughly 150,000 clones are present, about 82% being singletons, with the ten largest covering about 2%. The specimen sequenced was PBMCs. The receptors here all came from a man under 40 in good health and CMV-seropositive.

The chain couples TRBV5-6 to TRBJ2-5, with 8 bases lining up with TRBD1. CDR1 and CDR2 from the germline V gene are SGHDT and YYEEEE. CDR3 length equals 15 residues. The V gene end was trimmed by 0 bases and the J gene end by 0 bases; junction bases not matched to a gene: 1. Written as DNA, the CDR3 is TGTGCCAGCAGCTTGGGACAGGGGTACCAAGAGACCCAGTACTTC. It is translated as CASSLGQGYQETQYF.

This clone was counted between two and nine times. The genes are TRBV14 and TRBJ1-1; tentative D call: TRBD1 (6 bases). CDR3 length equals 14 residues. Germline V gene data show CDR1 as SGHDN and CDR2 as FVKESK. Trimming cost V 4 bases and J 4 bases, with 13 bases left between them. The CDR3 DNA follows: TGTGCCAGCAGCCCCTCCCACAGGGCCACTGAAGCTTTCTTT. It yields the protein CASSPSHRATEAFF.

The chain combines TRBV7-2 with TRBJ2-1; D may be TRBD2 (5 bases). In germline, CDR1 is SGHTA, CDR2 FQGNSA. CDR3 size: 14 residues. V lost 0 bases and J lost 3, with 6 bases in between. CDR3 protein: CASSLAGVYNEQFF. The CDR3 region has the DNA TGTGCCAGCAGCTTAGCGGGAGTCTACAATGAGCAGTTCTTC.

The V call is TRBV2, the J call TRBJ2-7; D uncertain. From germline, CDR1 is SNHLY and CDR2 FYNNEI. The CDR3 loop spans 12 amino acids. V lost 3 bases, J lost 3 bases, and 6 bases lay in between. CDR3 DNA sequence: TGTGCCAGCAGTGAGGGCTTCTACGAGCAGTACTTC. Amino acids: CASSEGFYEQYF.

In regard to this clone: Other DNA sequences in this specimen translate into the identical CDR3. The chain joins TRBV7-9 to TRBJ2-5, with TRBD1 identical over 8 bases. V was pared by 2 bases and J by 4 bases, with 0 bases of the junction left unmatched. Germline CDR1 reads SEHNR; CDR2 reads FQNEAQ (reference sequence). This CDR3 is 13 amino acids long. The CDR3 here is CASSLTGGETQYF. The CDR3 DNA follows: TGTGCCAGCAGCTTAACAGGGGGAGAGACCCAGTACTTC.

This clone was observed at least ten times. This chain connects TRBV6-5 to TRBJ1-6; D not certain. Germline-derived CDR1 and CDR2 are MNHEY and SVGAGI. Trimming pared 1 base from V and 7 bases from J, leaving 14 bases between. The CDR3 has 16 residues. The CDR3 DNA reads TGTGCCAGCAGTTACTATGTAGGCAGGCCCAATTCACCCCTCCACTTT. Translated, it gives CASSYYVGRPNSPLHF.

The chain uses TRBV6-1 and TRBJ1-2; D gene ambiguous. The length of the CDR3 is 14 residues. Trimming stripped 2 bases from V and 2 bases from J, with 9 bases between. The germline gives CDR1 MNHNS, CDR2 SASEGT. CDR3 DNA: TGTGCCAGCAGTGAATTGTTCAAAAACTATGGCTACACCTTC. As protein: CASSELFKNYGYTF.

The V call is TRBV7-2, the J call TRBJ2-1; TRBD2 is a possible D gene (5 bases). From germline, CDR1 is SGHTA and CDR2 FQGNSA. CDR3 size: 14 residues. Trimming left V 5 bases short and J 5 bases short, with 13 bases between. The CDR3 DNA sequence: TGTGCCAGCAGCAAAGACCCTAGCCACAATGAGCAGTTCTTC. As protein: CASSKDPSHNEQFF.

The DNA of the CDR3 is TGTGCCAGCAGTTATAGGCGGGAGTCCTACGAGCAGTACTTC. This gives the protein CASSYRRESYEQYF. The chain carries TRBV6-5 and TRBJ2-7; 7 bases agree with TRBD2. Germline CDR1 and CDR2: MNHEY and SVGAGI. The CDR3 is 14 residues long. With V trimmed by 3 bases and J by 1 base, 3 bases remained unmatched.

This chain uses TRBV5-6 with TRBJ2-3, with 11 bases aligning to TRBD2. The CDR3 is 17 amino acids. Germline V gives CDR1 SGHDT, CDR2 YYEEEE. The V and J ends lost 2 bases and 6 bases, in that order; junction bases with no gene match: 11. The DNA for the CDR3 is TGTGCCAGCAGCTTCGGTAGCGGGGGGGGGTTCGTGGATACGCAGTATTTT. Amino acid sequence: CASSFGSGGGFVDTQYF.

The chain links TRBV4-1 to TRBJ2-1; D gene ambiguous. The CDR3 is 12 residues long. Per the germline V gene, CDR1 is MGHRA and CDR2 is YSYEKL. The germline V and J ends were trimmed by 1 base and 14 bases, with 12 bases remaining between them. The CDR3 coding sequence is TGCGCCAGCAGCCAAGTACTGTCTTTAAAGTTCTTC. As protein: CASSQVLSLKFF.

The V gene is TRBV19, the J gene TRBJ2-7; the match to TRBD2 covers 12 bases. The germline V gene has CDR1 LNHDA and CDR2 SQIVND (reference sequence). The CDR3 length is 18 residues. V lost 3 bases and J lost 0; bases outside the gene matches: 9. This chain's CDR3 is CASSMRLAGAFFSYEQYF. DNA for the CDR3: TGTGCCAGTAGTATGCGACTAGCGGGGGCCTTCTTCTCCTACGAGCAGTACTTC.

Many counts were recorded for this clone. The chain carries TRBV6-1 and TRBJ2-7; tentative D call: TRBD1 (6 bases). CDR1 is MNHNS and CDR2 is SASEGT in the germline V gene. This CDR3 comprises 13 residues. V gave up 5 bases and J gave up 1 base, with 9 bases separating them. The CDR3 loop is CASSPTGSYEQYF. The CDR3 DNA reads as TGTGCCAGCAGTCCAACAGGGTCCTACGAGCAGTACTTC.

This chain uses TRBV9 with TRBJ1-3; D unresolved. Trimming shortened V by 1 base and J by 0 bases, and 8 bases separated the two germline ends. The CDR3 spans 15 residues. Germline assignment: CDR1 SGDLS and CDR2 YYNGEE. CDR3 DNA sequence: TGTGCCAGCAGCGTATGGGCCGGCTCTGGAAACACCATATATTTT. Amino acids: CASSVWAGSGNTIYF.

This sequence joins TRBV5-1 and TRBJ1-3; 10 nucleotides agree with TRBD1. The CDR3 spans 15 residues. V lost 4 bases to trimming and J lost 2 bases; unmatched junction nucleotides: 3. Germline V CDR1 and CDR2: SGHRS, YFSETQ. The CDR3 protein is CASSAGTGAGNTIYF. Written as DNA, the CDR3 is TGCGCCAGCAGCGCCGGGACAGGGGCTGGAAACACCATATATTTT.